These 21 T cell receptor beta chains originate from one sample sequenced in a study of CD8+ T cells in alopecia areata. Extracted from the samples, RNA was reverse transcribed into cDNA to serve as the sequencing template. The table came from immunoSEQ multiplex PCR; TCRdb's copy has only in-frame clones and leaves some out. The table has fewer than 150,000 clones, 75% to 85% seen once; the top ten hold around a quarter. This sample's treatment: oral pan-JAK inhibitor, 5-10 mg twice daily. The sample was CD8+ T cells sorted from blood, taken at week 4, from a patient treated with tofacitinib. These receptors were obtained from a human donor with alopecia areata.

The chain recombines TRBV7-2 with TRBJ2-5, with 8 bases that match TRBD1. The length of the CDR3 is 17 residues. Germline V lookup: CDR1 SGHTA, CDR2 FQGNSA. V gave up 3 bases and J gave up 5 bases; unmatched junction bases: 14. The CDR3 sequence: CASSFRPGQAYGETQYF. The CDR3, as DNA: TGTGCCAGCAGCTTCCGTCCGGGACAGGCGTACGGGGAGACCCAGTACTTC.

CDR3 region: CASSLGGTSGEGTGELFF. The DNA for the CDR3 is TGTGCCAGCAGCTTGGGAGGGACTAGCGGGGAGGGCACCGGGGAGCTGTTTTTT. V and J are TRBV5-4 and TRBJ2-2; 13 nucleotides match TRBD2. With V trimmed by 0 bases and J by 4 bases, 6 bases remained unmatched. The CDR3 spans 18 residues. Germline-derived CDR1 and CDR2 are SGHNT and YYREEE (reference sequence).

The CDR3 is CATSRDLGRDNIQYF. The DNA for the CDR3 is TGTGCCACCAGCAGAGATCTGGGAAGGGACAACATTCAGTACTTC. V usage is TRBV15 and J usage is TRBJ2-4; either TRBD1 or TRBD2 may fit D (5 bases each). The germline V and J ends were trimmed by 0 bases and 7 bases, with 13 bases remaining between them. The length of the CDR3 is 15 residues. Germline values: CDR1 LNHNV, CDR2 YYDKDF (reference sequence).

This sequence joins TRBV27 and TRBJ2-2; no clear D gene. The germline V and J ends were trimmed by 7 bases and 2 bases, with 11 bases remaining between them. The CDR3 extends over 14 amino acids. Germline CDR1 is MNHEY and CDR2 is SMNVEV (reference sequence). The CDR3 loop reads CASTRTINTGELFF. In DNA form, the CDR3 reads TGTGCCAGCACACGTACAATTAACACCGGGGAGCTGTTTTTT.

V and J are TRBV7-9 and TRBJ2-5; 7 nucleotides line up with TRBD2. This CDR3 spans 16 amino acids. V lost 1 base to trimming and J lost 2 bases; unmatched junction nucleotides: 7. The germline gives CDR1 SEHNR, CDR2 FQNEAQ (reference sequence). The CDR3 region has the DNA TGTGCCAGCAGCTTAGAATCCAGCGGGGCACAAGAGACCCAGTACTTC. Its translation: CASSLESSGAQETQYF.

V gene TRBV27 combines with J gene TRBJ2-7; D gene uncertain. V was clipped by 6 bases and J by 7 bases, with 10 bases between them. The germline gives CDR1 MNHEY, CDR2 SMNVEV (reference sequence). The CDR3 spans 11 residues. The CDR3 coding sequence is TGTGCCAGCAGGACCAATTTGGAGCAGTACTTC. Encoded protein: CASRTNLEQYF.

This clone turned up a few times. The rearrangement uses TRBV29-1 and TRBJ2-4; D perhaps matches TRBD2 (6 bases). The V end was cut by 7 bases, the J end by 9 bases, with 16 bases between. Germline V lookup: CDR1 SQVTM, CDR2 ANQGSEA. This CDR3 spans 12 amino acids. The CDR3 bases are TGCAGCGCAGTCCTGGAGGGTAGCATTCAGTACTTC. It translates to CSAVLEGSIQYF.

The CDR3 bases are TGTGCCATCAGTGAGTCGGAGGGGGAGTCGTACGAGCAGTACTTC. It is translated as CAISESEGESYEQYF. This sequence joins TRBV10-3 and TRBJ2-7; D tentatively reads TRBD1 or TRBD2 (6 bases each). V was clipped by 0 bases and J by 4 bases, with 13 bases between them. The CDR3 consists of 15 residues. Germline V lookup: CDR1 ENHRY, CDR2 SYGVKD.

This sequence joins TRBV5-1 and TRBJ2-1; D may match TRBD1 or TRBD2 (5 bases each). Trimming pared 0 bases from V and 0 bases from J, leaving 10 bases between. This CDR3 region has 16 residues. Germline V gene data show CDR1 as SGHRS and CDR2 as YFSETQ. CDR3 nucleotide sequence: TGCGCCAGCAGCTTGGAGCCAGGGAGCTCCTACAATGAGCAGTTCTTC. Translating it yields CASSLEPGSSYNEQFF.

This chain connects TRBV4-1 to TRBJ1-4, with D unclear. Germline V gives CDR1 MGHRA, CDR2 YSYEKL. The CDR3 has 15 residues. V shed 4 bases and J shed 7 bases, with 16 bases lying between them. The CDR3 sequence is CASSPPAGTGEKLFF. CDR3 DNA sequence: TGCGCCAGCAGCCCTCCCGCCGGAACGGGTGAAAAACTGTTTTTT.

The chain carries TRBV29-1 and TRBJ1-1; D unclear. This CDR3 region has 14 residues. The V gene's germline CDR1 is SQVTM and CDR2 ANQGSEA. V lost 0 bases and J lost 10, with 18 bases in between. The CDR3 region is CSVEDLQSPEGAFF. The CDR3 DNA sequence: TGCAGCGTTGAAGATCTACAGAGCCCCGAGGGAGCTTTCTTT.

The J gene is TRBJ2-2, the V gene TRBV2; D might be TRBD1 (6 bases). The V and J ends lost 5 bases and 2 bases respectively, with 9 bases between them. This CDR3 is 14 amino acids long. Germline V CDR1 and CDR2: SNHLY, FYNNEI. In DNA form, the CDR3 reads TGTGCCAGCAGTACAGGGTACAACACCGGGGAGCTGTTTTTT. This encodes CASSTGYNTGELFF.

In its sample, this clone was seen once. The J gene is TRBJ2-1, the V gene TRBV29-1; D is possibly TRBD1 (7 bases). Germline V CDR1 and CDR2: SQVTM, ANQGSEA. Trimming cost V 3 bases and J 7 bases, with 16 bases left between them. This CDR3 region has 14 residues. The chain's CDR3 is CSVDWPGGRNEQFF. The CDR3 region has the DNA TGCAGCGTTGATTGGCCAGGGGGGCGGAATGAGCAGTTCTTC.

This chain uses TRBV5-6 with TRBJ2-7; no clear D. V lost 4 bases, J lost 3 bases, and 5 bases lay in between. CDR3 length: 11 amino acids. CDR1 and CDR2 (germline): SGHDT, YYEEEE. CDR3 nucleotides: TGTGCCAGCAGCAATATCTACGAGCAGTACTTC. It codes for CASSNIYEQYF.

The chain combines TRBV4-2 with TRBJ1-1; D uncertain. The CDR3 is made up of 15 amino acids. The germline V gene has CDR1 LGHNA and CDR2 YNFKEQ. V was clipped by 0 bases and J by 1 base, with 9 bases between them. CDR3 loop: CASSQDPSPNTEAFF. The CDR3 nucleotides are TGTGCCAGCAGCCAAGATCCGAGCCCGAACACTGAAGCTTTCTTT.

The rearrangement links TRBV7-6 to TRBJ2-7; 8 bases are shared with TRBD2. After removal of 5 bases from V and 6 bases from J, the junction contained 9 bases not matched to a gene. The CDR3 has 14 residues. CDR1 SGHVS and CDR2 FNYEAQ come from the germline V gene. The CDR3 loop reads CASSLSAGGVEQYF. CDR3 DNA: TGTGCCAGCAGCCTATCGGCCGGGGGGGTCGAGCAGTACTTC.

The V gene is TRBV29-1, the J gene TRBJ2-7; maybe TRBD2 (6 bases). V was shortened by 4 bases and J by 5 bases, with 15 bases between the two germline ends. This CDR3 is 13 amino acids long. Per germline, CDR1 SQVTM and CDR2 ANQGSEA. The CDR3 reads CSVGGRRADEQYF. Written as DNA, the CDR3 is TGCAGCGTTGGGGGAAGGAGGGCCGACGAGCAGTACTTC.

This clone was observed once. The V and J genes are TRBV4-1 and TRBJ2-7; perhaps TRBD1 as D (6 bases). CDR1 and CDR2 from the germline V gene are MGHRA and YSYEKL. V lost 1 base and J lost 7, with 14 bases in between. The CDR3 runs 14 residues. CDR3 DNA sequence: TGCGCCAGCAGCCAAGTCAGGGCAGGGGCTGAGCAGTACTTC. It translates to CASSQVRAGAEQYF.

V usage is TRBV2 and J usage is TRBJ2-7; 7 bases agree with TRBD1. Per the germline V gene, CDR1 is SNHLY and CDR2 is FYNNEI. The V gene end was trimmed by 4 bases and the J gene end by 6 bases; junction bases not matched to a gene: 15. CDR3 length equals 16 residues. CDR3 nucleotides: TGTGCCAGCAGTGTTTACAGGGGCCGCACCAGCGGCGAGCAGTACTTC. Amino acids: CASSVYRGRTSGEQYF.

The chain is built from TRBV19 and TRBJ2-5; D is perhaps TRBD2 (6 bases). The CDR3 totals 14 residues. V lost 5 bases and J lost 4, with 14 bases in between. CDR1 LNHDA and CDR2 SQIVND come from the germline V gene (reference sequence). The DNA of the CDR3 is TGTGCCAGTAGTGGAGGGGCCGGGGTAGAGACCCAGTACTTC. Translation: CASSGGAGVETQYF. Combining the CDR3 with reference TRBV19 and TRBJ2-5 gives the whole variable domain DGGITQSPKYLFRKEGQNVTLSCEQNLNHDAMYWYRQDPGQGLRLIYYSQIVNDFQKGDIAEGYSVSREKKESFPLTVTSAQKNPTAFYLCASSGGAGVETQYFGPGTRLLVL.

CDR3 coding DNA: TGTGCCAGCAGTGGGACCGGAGTTAATGAAAAACTGTTTTTT. Its translation: CASSGTGVNEKLFF. The chain employs TRBV2 and TRBJ1-4, with D hard to call. CDR1 is SNHLY and CDR2 is FYNNEI in the germline V gene. V dropped 4 bases and J dropped 4 bases, with 10 bases sitting between them. This CDR3 has 14 residues.